The 29 T cell receptor beta chains below come from one sample, sequenced in a study of T cell responses to AZD1222 COVID-19 vaccine. Only in-frame clones appear in the TCRdb table, and some are missing; sequencing was by immunoSEQ multiplex PCR. The sample shows 150,000 to 200,000 clones, around 94% of them seen only once. This material consisted of peripheral blood, taken 28 days after the second dose of the MenACWY control vaccine. The source is an adult who received the MenACWY meningococcal vaccine as a control.

The chain couples TRBV29-1 to TRBJ2-7; D is possibly TRBD2 (5 bases). V lost 0 bases, J lost 6 bases, and 12 bases lay in between. The CDR3 spans 13 residues. Germline V gives CDR1 SQVTM, CDR2 ANQGSEA. CDR3 nucleotide sequence: TGCAGCGTTGAAGATTTGGCTAGCAGCGAGCAGTACTTC. Translation gives CSVEDLASSEQYF.

The chain combines TRBV27 with TRBJ1-1; D ambiguous. The CDR3 runs 13 residues. Trimming removed 7 bases from V and 0 bases from J, with 9 bases in between. CDR1 MNHEY and CDR2 SMNVEV come from the germline V gene (reference sequence). CDR3 protein: CASKLNLNTEAFF. CDR3 in DNA: TGTGCCAGCAAACTCAACCTGAACACTGAAGCTTTCTTT.

The chain has TRBV5-5 and TRBJ2-7; D not resolved. Germline loops: CDR1 SGHKS, CDR2 YYEKEE (reference sequence). The CDR3 is 15 amino acids. V lost 0 bases and J 9 bases, leaving 19 bases between the germline ends. DNA of the CDR3: TGTGCCAGCAGCTTGGAGGGTATTCCGACGGTCGGGCAGTACTTC. The encoded protein is CASSLEGIPTVGQYF.

This chain uses TRBV2 with TRBJ1-2; a possible D gene is TRBD1 (5 bases). V lost 6 bases and J 3 bases, leaving 14 bases between the germline ends. CDR1 and CDR2 from the germline V gene are SNHLY and FYNNEI. CDR3 length equals 14 residues. The CDR3 protein is CASRGFGGDYGYTF. The CDR3 nucleotides read TGTGCCAGCAGGGGGTTTGGGGGAGACTATGGCTACACCTTC.

The chain combines TRBV6-1 with TRBJ1-2, with D perhaps matching TRBD1 (6 bases). Germline V gene sequence: CDR1 MNHNS, CDR2 SASEGT. V was shortened by 2 bases and J by 4 bases, with 14 bases between the two germline ends. The CDR3 spans 15 residues. Here the CDR3 reads CASSESDGGGYGYTF. CDR3 sequence (DNA): TGTGCCAGCAGTGAATCCGACGGGGGCGGCTATGGCTACACCTTC.

This chain connects TRBV9 to TRBJ2-1; the match to TRBD2 covers 9 bases. From germline, CDR1 is SGDLS and CDR2 YYNGEE. CDR3 size: 15 residues. V was clipped by 0 bases and J by 7 bases; unmatched bases: 5. CDR3: CASSVAGAGGNEQFF. The CDR3 nucleotides are TGTGCCAGCAGCGTAGCTGGGGCGGGAGGGAATGAGCAGTTCTTC.

The gene calls are TRBV6-6 and TRBJ1-1; D gene ambiguous. Germline CDR1 and CDR2: MNHNY and SVGAGI (reference sequence). The length of the CDR3 is 11 residues. Trimming left V 8 bases short and J 4 bases short, with 8 bases between. The CDR3 sequence: CASVQITEAFF. The CDR3 bases are TGTGCCAGCGTTCAAATCACTGAAGCTTTCTTT.

The gene calls are TRBV28 and TRBJ2-2; TRBD2 agrees at 11 bases. V lost 6 bases and J lost 6; bases outside the gene matches: 9. This CDR3 region has 16 residues. Germline V CDR1 and CDR2: MDHEN, SYDVKM. The CDR3 DNA is TGTGCCAGCAGATCGCCCCAGGGACTAGCGGCCGGGGAGCTGTTTTTT. Amino acid sequence: CASRSPQGLAAGELFF.

The chain uses TRBV5-6 and TRBJ2-5; D gene ambiguous. There are 14 residues in the CDR3. Trimming cost V 1 base and J 5 bases, with 12 bases left between them. CDR1 and CDR2 (germline): SGHDT, YYEEEE. The CDR3 region has the DNA TGTGCCAGCAGCTTGACGGGTTTCGGGGAGACCCAGTACTTC. It encodes CASSLTGFGETQYF.

The V call is TRBV7-2, the J call TRBJ2-7; D is perhaps TRBD1 (6 bases). Trimming shortened V by 2 bases and J by 5 bases, and 19 bases separated the two germline ends. Germline CDR1 SGHTA, CDR2 FQGNSA. The CDR3 covers 16 residues. The CDR3 is CASSLFNRGQGNEQYF. CDR3 in DNA: TGTGCCAGCAGCTTATTTAATCGAGGGCAGGGGAACGAGCAGTACTTC.

The chain couples TRBV6-2 or TRBV6-3 to TRBJ1-6; perhaps TRBD1 as D (5 bases). The germline V and J ends were trimmed by 0 bases and 14 bases, with 11 bases remaining between them. The CDR3 consists of 13 residues. The germline gives CDR1 MNHEY, CDR2 SVGEGT. CDR3 region: CASSYSGLRALHF. CDR3 coding DNA: TGTGCCAGCAGTTACTCGGGACTTCGAGCCCTCCACTTT.

Here the CDR3 DNA reads TGTGCCAGCAGCTGGACTAGCGGGAGGATGGATGAGCAGTTCTTC. Its translation is CASSWTSGRMDEQFF. The rearrangement links TRBV7-3 to TRBJ2-1; 14 bases match TRBD2. This CDR3 is 15 amino acids long. J was trimmed by 8 bases and V by 4 bases; bases with no gene match: 4. Germline values: CDR1 SGHTA, CDR2 FQGTGA.

This clone has only one observation. V usage is TRBV5-4 and J usage is TRBJ2-7, with D perhaps TRBD2 (5 bases). Looked up from germline, CDR1 is SGHNT and CDR2 is YYREEE (reference sequence). The CDR3 runs to 13 residues. With 4 bases removed from V and 4 bases from J, the gap between germline ends came to 12 bases. CDR3 loop: CASSPLGVYEQYF. DNA of the CDR3: TGTGCCAGCAGCCCCCTCGGGGTGTACGAGCAGTACTTC.

V and J are TRBV6-5 and TRBJ1-1; TRBD1 matches 9 bases. This CDR3 spans 14 amino acids. After removal of 6 bases from V and 4 bases from J, the junction contained 6 bases not matched to a gene. Germline V CDR1 and CDR2: MNHEY, SVGAGI. CDR3 residues: CASRLQGAVTEAFF. The CDR3 DNA reads as TGTGCCAGCAGGTTACAGGGGGCCGTCACTGAAGCTTTCTTT.

A remark on this clone: Other DNA sequences in this sample translate to the same CDR3. The chain combines TRBV18 with TRBJ2-1; D unclear. The V gene lost 1 base and the J gene lost 7 bases, with 5 bases spanning the gap. CDR3 length equals 12 residues. Germline V gives CDR1 KGHSH, CDR2 LQKENI. The CDR3 loop reads CASSPLGNEQFF. The CDR3 nucleotides read TGTGCCAGCTCACCACTCGGGAATGAGCAGTTCTTC.

This clone was recorded only once. J is TRBJ1-5 and V is TRBV2; 8 nucleotides align to TRBD1. Germline-derived CDR1 and CDR2 are SNHLY and FYNNEI. V shed 7 bases, J shed 2 bases, and the junction held 7 bases outside the gene matches. The length of the CDR3 is 15 residues. CDR3 nucleotides: TGTGCCAGCAAAAACAGGGGGTGGGGCAATCAGCCCCAGCATTTT. Translating gives CASKNRGWGNQPQHF.

This chain uses TRBV13 with TRBJ2-1; D gene uncertain. Trimming removed 5 bases from V and 5 bases from J, with 4 bases in between. CDR3 length: 11 residues. Germline V gene sequence: CDR1 PRHDT, CDR2 FYEKMQ (reference sequence). CDR3 in amino acids: CASSQHNEQFF. The CDR3 DNA is TGTGCCAGCAGCCAGCACAATGAGCAGTTCTTC.

This clone was detected once. The CDR3 nucleotides read TGCGCCAGCAGCCAAGGCTTCGGGAGGCGGGACACCGGGGAGCTGTTTTTT. Protein: CASSQGFGRRDTGELFF. This chain uses TRBV4-3 with TRBJ2-2; 7 nucleotides align to TRBD2. Germline CDR1 LGHNA, CDR2 YSLEER. Losses at the gene ends were 1 base for V and 3 bases for J; bases not matched to a gene: 8. CDR3 length equals 17 residues.

This chain links TRBV10-3 with TRBJ2-7, with a tentative D call TRBD1 (6 bases). Germline V CDR1 and CDR2: ENHRY, SYGVKD. The V end lost 2 bases, the J end lost 2 bases, and 7 bases lay between the germline ends. CDR3 length: 13 residues. CDR3 DNA: TGTGCCATCAGTGAGGGGGGCCCCTACGAGCAGTACTTC. The encoded protein is CAISEGGPYEQYF.

CDR3 amino acids: CASSSSGGYEAFF. DNA of the CDR3: TGCGCCAGCAGCTCCTCGGGGGGTTATGAAGCTTTCTTT. V is TRBV5-1 and J is TRBJ1-1; perhaps TRBD1 as D (5 bases). V was pared by 3 bases and J by 7 bases, with 13 bases between. CDR1 is SGHRS, CDR2 YFSETQ, per germline. The CDR3 loop spans 13 amino acids.

The J gene is TRBJ1-1, the V gene TRBV7-2, with TRBD1 matching 7 bases. The germline V gene encodes CDR1 SGHTA and CDR2 FQGNSA. V gave up 5 bases and J gave up 6 bases; unmatched junction bases: 9. The CDR3 spans 14 residues. CDR3 coding DNA: TGTGCCAGCAGCCTGCAGGGGGAGGGTGCTGAAGCTTTCTTT. Encoded protein: CASSLQGEGAEAFF.

J is TRBJ1-2 and V is TRBV28; the D is unclear. This CDR3 has 16 amino acids. Germline V gene lookup returns CDR1 MDHEN and CDR2 SYDVKM. Trimming left V 6 bases short and J 3 bases short, with 20 bases between. In DNA form, the CDR3 reads TGTGCCAGCAGATGGGCGGGAGGGAAGGAGGACTATGGCTACACCTTC. Amino acid sequence: CASRWAGGKEDYGYTF.

The chain joins TRBV6-1 to TRBJ1-6; possibly TRBD1 for D (5 bases). The V end lost 1 base, the J end lost 7 bases, and 11 bases lay between the germline ends. Germline CDR1 MNHNS, CDR2 SASEGT. The CDR3 runs 15 residues. The CDR3 nucleotides are TGTGCCAGCAGTGAAGGTACAGGTTCGAATTCACCCCTCCACTTT. It is translated as CASSEGTGSNSPLHF.

The chain joins TRBV27 to TRBJ2-5; D is undetermined. This CDR3 region has 14 residues. Germline V gene sequence: CDR1 MNHEY, CDR2 SMNVEV (reference sequence). Trimming removed 4 bases at V and 1 base at J, with 10 bases between. CDR3 sequence: CASSYLGPQETQYF. The CDR3 nucleotides read TGTGCCAGCAGTTATCTTGGGCCCCAAGAGACCCAGTACTTC.

This chain joins TRBV6-5 and TRBJ1-2; D ambiguous. The CDR3 has 15 amino acids. The germline V gene has CDR1 MNHEY and CDR2 SVGAGI. V lost 7 bases and J 3 bases, leaving 18 bases between the germline ends. CDR3 sequence (DNA): TGTGCCAGCACCAAGGGTCTTACTGGGGACTATGGCTACACCTTC. This codes for CASTKGLTGDYGYTF.

The rearrangement links TRBV30 to TRBJ2-1; 8 bases map to TRBD2. The CDR3 totals 14 residues. After removal of 4 bases from V and 8 bases from J, the junction contained 10 bases not matched to a gene. The germline CDR1 and CDR2 sequences are GTSNPN and SVGIG (reference sequence). CDR3 loop: CAWNSGSSVYEQFF. The CDR3 nucleotides read TGTGCCTGGAACAGCGGGAGCAGTGTATATGAGCAGTTCTTC.

The chain uses TRBV7-6 and TRBJ1-2, with D uncertain. The V end lost 1 base, the J end lost 0 bases, and 6 bases lay between the germline ends. Germline V gene lookup returns CDR1 SGHVS and CDR2 FNYEAQ. The CDR3 is made up of 14 amino acids. The CDR3, as DNA: TGTGCCAGCAGCTTAGACCTTTCTAACTATGGCTACACCTTC. This sequence encodes CASSLDLSNYGYTF. Full variable domain (rest looked up from reference TRBV7-6 and TRBJ1-2): GAGVSQSPRYKVTKRGQDVALRCDPISGHVSLYWYRQALGQGPEFLTYFNYEAQQDKSGLPNDRFSAERPEGSISTLTIQRTEQRDSAMYRCASSLDLSNYGYTFGSGTRLTVV.

V and J are TRBV6-1 and TRBJ1-3, with 7 nucleotides matching TRBD1. V lost 2 bases to trimming and J lost 2 bases; unmatched junction nucleotides: 6. CDR3 length: 16 residues. In germline, CDR1 is MNHNS, CDR2 SASEGT. CDR3 DNA: TGTGCCAGCAGTGAAATACCGACAGGGACTGGAAACACCATATATTTT. Protein sequence: CASSEIPTGTGNTIYF.

The rearrangement links TRBV10-3 to TRBJ1-1; the D is unclear. The CDR3 has 13 residues. V dropped 3 bases and J dropped 0 bases, with 5 bases sitting between them. Germline V gene data show CDR1 as ENHRY and CDR2 as SYGVKD. The CDR3 spells CAISDQLNTEAFF. In DNA form, the CDR3 reads TGTGCCATCAGTGACCAGCTGAACACTGAAGCTTTCTTT.